The subject of this entry is one T cell receptor (beta chain). Antigen specificity is unknown. This sample was included in a study of cytomegalovirus exposure and HLA in healthy donors. Background on the study: A data release that came early held tens of millions of unique TCRs from HLA-typed donors.

Whole-study results and caveats: Productive rates of about 90% or about 30% were seen for most TCR beta V segments in an earlier analysis. Associated with cytomegalovirus, according to the listing, were 170 or so TCR beta chains.

PCR involved 60 Vbeta and 13 Jbeta primers. Assay used: immunoSEQ multiplex PCR; TCRdb lists only in-frame clones, some missing. The table has approximately 170,000 clones, over 70% seen once. The sample was PBMCs. The source is a man aged 45-60 years in good health and CMV-seropositive.

Written as DNA, the CDR3 is TGTGCCAGCAGTGAAGGGCCCTCGGGGGGCGGAATCCTCTACGAGCAGTACTTC. This sequence encodes CASSEGPSGGGILYEQYF. The rearrangement joins TRBV6-1 to TRBJ2-7; perhaps TRBD2 as D (7 bases). The CDR3 is 18 amino acids. Trimming left V 1 base short and J 3 bases short, with 22 bases between. Germline-derived CDR1 and CDR2 are MNHNS and SASEGT.